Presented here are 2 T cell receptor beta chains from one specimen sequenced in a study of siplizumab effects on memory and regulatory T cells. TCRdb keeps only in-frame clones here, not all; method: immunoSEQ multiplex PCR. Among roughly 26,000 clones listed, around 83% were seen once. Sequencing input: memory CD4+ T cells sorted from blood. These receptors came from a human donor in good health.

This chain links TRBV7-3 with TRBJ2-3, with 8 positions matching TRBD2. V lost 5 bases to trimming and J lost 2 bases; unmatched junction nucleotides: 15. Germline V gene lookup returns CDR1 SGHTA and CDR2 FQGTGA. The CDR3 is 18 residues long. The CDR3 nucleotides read TGTGCCAGCAGCGCTTCAGCGACTAGCGCCCGATTCACAGATACGCAGTATTTT. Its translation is CASSASATSARFTDTQYF.

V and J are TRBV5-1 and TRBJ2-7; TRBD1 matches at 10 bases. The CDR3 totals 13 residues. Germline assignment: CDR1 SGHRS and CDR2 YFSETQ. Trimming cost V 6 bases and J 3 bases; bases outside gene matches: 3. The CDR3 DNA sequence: TGCGCCAGCACCCGGACAGGGGGCTACGAGCAGTACTTC. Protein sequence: CASTRTGGYEQYF.